This T cell receptor beta chain was retrieved from a study of CD8+ T cells in alopecia areata. Germline CDR1 reads SQVTM; CDR2 reads ANQGSEA. The CDR3 contains 15 residues. V gave up 7 bases and J gave up 4 bases, with 20 bases separating them. Sequencing templates came from extracted RNA that was reverse transcribed into cDNA. Only in-frame clones appear in the TCRdb table, and some are missing; sequencing was by immunoSEQ multiplex PCR. Here the sample spans 95,000 to 150,000 clones, approximately 47% being singletons. The sequenced sample was NKG2D-low CD8+ T cells sorted from blood. The chain carries TRBV29-1 and TRBJ2-1, with D possibly TRBD2 on 6 matching bases. The receptor was isolated from a human donor with alopecia areata. The CDR3 bases are TGCAGCGGGGCAGGCGGGGACCGAAGTTACAATGAGCAGTTCTTC. This gives the protein CSGAGGDRSYNEQFF.